A selection of T cell receptor beta chains follows, all from one sample in a study of vaccination and CD4 T cells after COVID-19. A single record per CDR3 protein comes from TCRdb applying MiXCR to the PCR reads. This table has some 9,100 distinct CDR3 sequences, 66% appearing once. These receptors have no known antigen. What was sequenced was CD4+ T cells from blood, cultured in vitro. The receptors here all came from a human donor who had recovered from COVID-19. CDR3s leave out the opening cysteine and the closing phenylalanine or tryptophan.

j_gene: TRBJ2-5; v_gene: TRBV20-1; CDR3aa: SAGDRGRQETQY
j_gene: TRBJ1-2; v_gene: TRBV30; CDR3aa: AWSWGSGDGLYGYT
j_gene: TRBJ1-2; v_gene: TRBV5-4; CDR3aa: ASKHWSATGYT
j_gene: TRBJ1-1; v_gene: TRBV7-2; CDR3aa: ASSLQQGWLTEAF
j_gene: TRBJ1-2; v_gene: TRBV6-1; CDR3aa: ASSLTVKSGYT
j_gene: TRBJ2-7; v_gene: TRBV15; CDR3aa: ATSNSGTGGPYEQY
j_gene: TRBJ1-3; v_gene: TRBV4-3; CDR3aa: ASSPQGSSLWAGNTIY
j_gene: TRBJ1-2; v_gene: TRBV7-2; CDR3aa: ASSPREDYGYT
j_gene: TRBJ1-1; v_gene: TRBV11-2; CDR3aa: ASSLGWGFDTEAF
j_gene: TRBJ1-2; v_gene: TRBV6-5; CDR3aa: ASSFRDSPATGYGYT
j_gene: TRBJ1-3; v_gene: TRBV30; CDR3aa: AWSPPGNTIY
j_gene: TRBJ2-7; v_gene: TRBV7-2; CDR3aa: ASSLGRGASYEQY
j_gene: TRBJ2-1; v_gene: TRBV18; CDR3aa: ASSPGAGSSYNEQF
j_gene: TRBJ2-5; v_gene: TRBV12-1; CDR3aa: ASSFFLGASSEETQY
j_gene: TRBJ1-1; v_gene: TRBV6-2/TRBV6-3; CDR3aa: ASTTDRGRREAF
j_gene: TRBJ2-3; v_gene: TRBV7-3; CDR3aa: ASSLGGGGGGRVDTQY
j_gene: TRBJ2-7; v_gene: TRBV6-1; CDR3aa: ASRDRGVYEQY
j_gene: TRBJ1-5; v_gene: TRBV6-1; CDR3aa: ASSEGTGFSNQPQH
j_gene: TRBJ2-5; v_gene: TRBV5-1; CDR3aa: ASSLRQETQY
j_gene: TRBJ2-2; v_gene: TRBV5-4; CDR3aa: ASSPTLGGHTGELF
j_gene: TRBJ2-1; v_gene: TRBV2; CDR3aa: ASSEAPGRWQF
j_gene: TRBJ1-6; v_gene: TRBV20-1; CDR3aa: SASTGTGDSPLH
j_gene: TRBJ1-5; v_gene: TRBV12-3/TRBV12-4; CDR3aa: ASSSTRQFRQPQH
j_gene: TRBJ2-2; v_gene: TRBV20-1; CDR3aa: SARSGLGTGELF
j_gene: TRBJ2-4; v_gene: TRBV12-3/TRBV12-4; CDR3aa: ASSKLAGGLRNIQY
j_gene: TRBJ2-3; v_gene: TRBV7-2; CDR3aa: ASSLGQGGTDTQY
j_gene: TRBJ1-6; v_gene: TRBV7-9; CDR3aa: ASSPQGTGYSPLH
j_gene: TRBJ2-6; v_gene: TRBV5-8; CDR3aa: ASSSDVSGANVLT
j_gene: TRBJ2-7; v_gene: TRBV12-3/TRBV12-4; CDR3aa: ASRSQGTPTYEQY
j_gene: TRBJ1-6; v_gene: TRBV2; CDR3aa: ASSAGTGNNSPLH
j_gene: TRBJ1-2; v_gene: TRBV20-1; CDR3aa: SARGPGNYGYT
j_gene: TRBJ1-1; v_gene: TRBV7-3; CDR3aa: ASSSTGRTEAF
j_gene: TRBJ2-1; v_gene: TRBV7-8; CDR3aa: ASSPRAGQQF
j_gene: TRBJ2-3; v_gene: TRBV20-1; CDR3aa: SARDPSGGESTDTQY
j_gene: TRBJ1-2; v_gene: TRBV27; CDR3aa: ASSSSPWLGGYT
j_gene: TRBJ2-7; v_gene: TRBV20-1; CDR3aa: SARDSSGGPPGEQY
j_gene: TRBJ1-1; v_gene: TRBV2; CDR3aa: ASRGSLEAF
j_gene: TRBJ2-3; v_gene: TRBV7-3; CDR3aa: ASSFQPSSTDTQY
j_gene: TRBJ1-2; v_gene: TRBV2; CDR3aa: ASGGGRGHGYGYT
j_gene: TRBJ1-2; v_gene: TRBV19; CDR3aa: ATHRTGAYGYT
j_gene: TRBJ1-2; v_gene: TRBV6-2/TRBV6-3; CDR3aa: ASRSGGAPYGYT
j_gene: TRBJ2-3; v_gene: TRBV20-1; CDR3aa: SALRTGFGTDTQY
j_gene: TRBJ1-1; v_gene: TRBV20-1; CDR3aa: SAQTPRVGYTEAF